These 10 T cell receptor beta chains share one sample of origin, sequenced in a study of T-cell memory formation after mild COVID-19. Each CDR3 protein is one row after TCRdb ran MiXCR on the 5' RACE reads. This sample yields 120,000 to 150,000 distinct CDR3 sequences, of which approximately 6% are seen a single time; about 2.1% belongs to the top ten. Sequencing used PBMCs or a T cell subset sorted from them (not recorded which). The receptor source for this set is an adult woman who had mild COVID-19 (a few samples of this study predate the infection). Cell type and time point are not known.

The rearrangement uses TRBV7-9 and TRBJ1-4, with D unresolved. CDR3 size: 14 residues. Germline CDR1 is SEHNR and CDR2 is FQNEAQ (reference sequence). The V end lost 3 bases, the J end lost 8 bases, and 13 bases lay between the germline ends. The CDR3 sequence: CASSLDTIDEKLFF. The CDR3 coding sequence is TGTGCCAGCAGCTTGGATACGATAGACGAAAAACTGTTTTTT.

This chain joins TRBV15 and TRBJ1-3, with 8 nucleotides matching TRBD1. The CDR3 runs 16 residues. Germline V CDR1 and CDR2: LNHNV, YYDKDF (reference sequence). Unmatched junction bases numbered 6, after V lost 1 base and J lost 4 bases. For the CDR3, the DNA is TGTGCCACCAGCAGAGTCAGGACAGGGCCAGGAAACACCATATATTTT. It specifies CATSRVRTGPGNTIYF.

This clonotype turned up a few times. The chain recombines TRBV12-3 or TRBV12-4 with TRBJ1-1, with 9 positions matching TRBD1. The CDR3 consists of 13 residues. Trimming at V came to 6 bases and at J to 5 bases, leaving 4 bases not matched to a gene. In DNA form, the CDR3 reads TGTGCCAGCAGCCGGACAGGGGTGACTGAAGCTTTCTTT. Protein sequence: CASSRTGVTEAFF.

A few counts support this clonotype. The V gene is TRBV20-1, the J gene TRBJ2-3, with D unresolved. Germline assignment: CDR1 DFQATT and CDR2 SNEGSKA (reference sequence). V was clipped by 1 base and J by 0 bases, with 8 bases between them. This CDR3 is 14 amino acids long. In DNA, the CDR3 is TGCAGTGCTAGAGTGACTGATAGCACAGATACGCAGTATTTT. Its translation is CSARVTDSTDTQYF.

In this sample, this clonotype turned up many times. V and J are TRBV29-1 and TRBJ2-1; D remains unclear. Germline V gives CDR1 SQVTM, CDR2 ANQGSEA. This CDR3 is 12 amino acids long. Trimming stripped 5 bases from V and 4 bases from J, with 9 bases between. CDR3 in DNA: TGCAGCGTTAAACTTGAATACAATGAGCAGTTCTTC. This translates into CSVKLEYNEQFF.

This clonotype showed up just a few times. The chain employs TRBV7-8 and TRBJ2-4; 9 bases line up with TRBD2. CDR3 length equals 19 residues. Germline assignment: CDR1 SGHVS and CDR2 FQNEAQ. J lost 2 bases, V lost 1 base, and 12 bases had no gene match. The CDR3 protein is CASSLGVSGRKVTKNIQYF. DNA of the CDR3: TGTGCCAGCAGCTTAGGTGTTAGCGGGAGAAAGGTGACCAAAAACATTCAGTACTTC.

The rearrangement links TRBV25-1 to TRBJ1-2, with D tentatively TRBD1 (6 bases). CDR1 and CDR2 (germline): MGHDK, SYGVNS. Deletions cut 2 bases from V and 2 bases from J, with 9 bases between. The CDR3 has 14 residues. CDR3 sequence reads: CASSELRGNYGYTF. The DNA for the CDR3 is TGTGCCAGCAGTGAACTTAGGGGGAACTATGGCTACACCTTC.

This chain connects TRBV20-1 to TRBJ2-7, with 13 bases lining up with TRBD2. V shed 6 bases, J shed 5 bases, and the junction held 7 bases outside the gene matches. CDR3 length: 14 amino acids. CDR1 is DFQATT and CDR2 is SNEGSKA in the germline V gene (reference sequence). CDR3 protein: CSAKRTSGSDEQYF. In DNA form, the CDR3 reads TGCAGTGCAAAAAGGACTAGCGGGAGCGACGAGCAGTACTTC.

Many counts were recorded for this clonotype. The chain joins TRBV5-1 to TRBJ2-1; TRBD2 matches 10 bases. The germline V gene encodes CDR1 SGHRS and CDR2 YFSETQ. With 0 bases clipped from V and 4 bases from J, the junction kept 7 bases outside the gene matches. The CDR3 extends over 17 amino acids. Here the CDR3 DNA reads TGCGCCAGCAGCTTGGGGGATAGCGGGGGGCCGTACAATGAGCAGTTCTTC. Its protein is CASSLGDSGGPYNEQFF.

This clonotype was detected ten times or more. V gene TRBV12-3 or TRBV12-4 combines with J gene TRBJ2-5; D is undetermined. The CDR3 extends over 13 amino acids. The V end was cut by 2 bases, the J end by 4 bases, with 8 bases between. The CDR3 reads CASSLLRLETQYF. CDR3 sequence (DNA): TGTGCCAGCAGTTTACTCCGGCTAGAGACCCAGTACTTC.